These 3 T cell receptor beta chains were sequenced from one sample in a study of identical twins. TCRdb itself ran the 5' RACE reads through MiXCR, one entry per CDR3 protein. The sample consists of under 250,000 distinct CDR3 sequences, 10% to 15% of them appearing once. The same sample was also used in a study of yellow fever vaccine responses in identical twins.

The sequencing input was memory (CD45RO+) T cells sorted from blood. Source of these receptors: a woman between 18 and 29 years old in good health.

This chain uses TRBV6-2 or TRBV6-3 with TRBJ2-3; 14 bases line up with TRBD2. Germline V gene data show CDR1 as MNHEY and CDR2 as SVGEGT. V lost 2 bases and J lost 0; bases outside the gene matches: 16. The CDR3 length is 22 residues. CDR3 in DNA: TGTGCCAGCAGTTACCACCGCCCGGGACTAGCGGGGGCCATCGATAGCACAGATACGCAGTATTTT. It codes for CASSYHRPGLAGAIDSTDTQYF.

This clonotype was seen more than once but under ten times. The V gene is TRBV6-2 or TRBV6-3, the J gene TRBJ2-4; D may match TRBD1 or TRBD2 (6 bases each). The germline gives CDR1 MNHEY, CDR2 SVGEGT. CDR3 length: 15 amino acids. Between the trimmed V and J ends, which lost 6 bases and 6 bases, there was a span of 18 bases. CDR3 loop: CASSPLGGDGNIQYF. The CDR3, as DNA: TGTGCCAGCAGCCCTCTCGGGGGCGACGGAAACATTCAGTACTTC.

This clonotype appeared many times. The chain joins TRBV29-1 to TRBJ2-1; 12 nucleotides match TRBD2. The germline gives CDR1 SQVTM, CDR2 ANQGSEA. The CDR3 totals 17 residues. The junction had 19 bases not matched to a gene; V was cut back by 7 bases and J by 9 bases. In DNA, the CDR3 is TGCAGCGCTGCACGATTCGCTAGCGGGAGGGCCTTTACTGAGCAGTTCTTC. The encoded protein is CSAARFASGRAFTEQFF.